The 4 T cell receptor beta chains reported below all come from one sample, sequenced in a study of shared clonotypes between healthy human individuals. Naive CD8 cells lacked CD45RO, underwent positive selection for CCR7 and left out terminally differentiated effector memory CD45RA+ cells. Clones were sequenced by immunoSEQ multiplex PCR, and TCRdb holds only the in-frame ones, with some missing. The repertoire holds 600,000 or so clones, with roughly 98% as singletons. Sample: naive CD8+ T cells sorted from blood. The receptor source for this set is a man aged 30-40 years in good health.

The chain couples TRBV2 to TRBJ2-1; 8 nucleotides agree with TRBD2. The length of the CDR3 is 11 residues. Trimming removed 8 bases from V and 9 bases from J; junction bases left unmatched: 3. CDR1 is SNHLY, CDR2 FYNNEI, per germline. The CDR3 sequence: CASGTRREQFF. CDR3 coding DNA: TGTGCCAGCGGGACTAGACGTGAGCAGTTCTTC.

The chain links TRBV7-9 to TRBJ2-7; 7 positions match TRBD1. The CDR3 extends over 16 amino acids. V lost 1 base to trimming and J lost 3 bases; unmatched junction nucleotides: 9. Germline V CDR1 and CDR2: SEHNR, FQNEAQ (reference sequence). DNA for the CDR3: TGTGCCAGCAGCTTAGTAGGACAGGAGAATCTCTACGAGCAGTACTTC. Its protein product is CASSLVGQENLYEQYF.

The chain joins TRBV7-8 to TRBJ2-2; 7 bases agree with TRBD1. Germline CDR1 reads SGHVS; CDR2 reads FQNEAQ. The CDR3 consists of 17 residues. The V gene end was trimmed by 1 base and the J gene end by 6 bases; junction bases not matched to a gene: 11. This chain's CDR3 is CASSLGEGAPWAGELFF. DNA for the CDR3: TGTGCCAGCAGCTTAGGCGAGGGGGCTCCATGGGCCGGGGAGCTGTTTTTT.

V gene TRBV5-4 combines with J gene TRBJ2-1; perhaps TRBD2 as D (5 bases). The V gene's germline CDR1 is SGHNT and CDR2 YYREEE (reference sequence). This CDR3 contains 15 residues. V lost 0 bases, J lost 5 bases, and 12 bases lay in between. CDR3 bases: TGTGCCAGCAGCTTGGAGAGCCCAGCGGACAATGAGCAGTTCTTC. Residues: CASSLESPADNEQFF.